Detailed here is one T cell receptor beta chain. This sample was taken from a study of blood T cell repertoires in COVID-19. Background on the study: The origin of the acute and convalescent COVID-19 samples was the United States, Italy and Spain.

The Seattle patients, enrolled during active infection, were followed longitudinally. Germline lookup yields CDR1 GTSNPN and CDR2 SVGIG (reference sequence). V was trimmed by 5 bases and J by 5 bases, leaving 26 bases between them. CDR3 length: 17 amino acids. In the original analysis: Scientists estimated how many nucleated cells there were by amplifying reference gene primers. Sequencing used immunoSEQ multiplex PCR; TCRdb keeps in-frame clones, though not all of them. The V and J calls and clone size come from that table; D and trimming were worked out from the DNA. The sample has roughly 300,000 clones, about 93% seen once.

The gene calls are TRBV30 and TRBJ2-3; D is possibly TRBD1 or TRBD2 (9 bases each). The sample was peripheral blood. The sequence was collected from a woman aged 30 to 39 with COVID-19, enrolled during active disease. The CDR3 region is CAWGQGLTSGRKDTQYF. CDR3 coding DNA: TGTGCCTGGGGACAGGGGTTGACCAGCGGGAGGAAAGATACGCAGTATTTT.